This T cell receptor (beta chain) emerged from a study of spatial heterogeneity in lung cancer. About the research overall: Alpha-chain detections were consistently fewer than beta-chain detections among the sequences. Each unique TCR and UMI combination was seen more than ten times on average in raw reads.

Germline CDR1 SGHNT, CDR2 YENEEA. This CDR3 contains 19 residues. V lost 1 base and J 0 bases, leaving 19 bases between the germline ends. This clonotype was detected a few times. The time point: blood at routine non-recurrence follow-up after resection. Unsorted whole RNA samples from tumor, nontumor lung or frozen PBMC were sequenced. TCR cDNA molecules each had a unique molecular identifier. TCRdb ran MiXCR on the 5' RACE reads and lists one entry per CDR3 protein. Here the sample spans 25,000 or so distinct CDR3 sequences, about 6% being singletons. This sequence joins TRBV11-3 and TRBJ2-1, with D possibly TRBD2 on 6 matching bases. The sample consisted of PBMCs, taken at follow-up. The origin of this receptor is a male donor with early-stage non-small cell lung cancer. Here the CDR3 reads CASSLGVGRGKLSYNEQFF. The CDR3 DNA reads TGTGCCAGCAGCTTAGGAGTCGGACGGGGGAAGCTCTCCTACAATGAGCAGTTCTTC.